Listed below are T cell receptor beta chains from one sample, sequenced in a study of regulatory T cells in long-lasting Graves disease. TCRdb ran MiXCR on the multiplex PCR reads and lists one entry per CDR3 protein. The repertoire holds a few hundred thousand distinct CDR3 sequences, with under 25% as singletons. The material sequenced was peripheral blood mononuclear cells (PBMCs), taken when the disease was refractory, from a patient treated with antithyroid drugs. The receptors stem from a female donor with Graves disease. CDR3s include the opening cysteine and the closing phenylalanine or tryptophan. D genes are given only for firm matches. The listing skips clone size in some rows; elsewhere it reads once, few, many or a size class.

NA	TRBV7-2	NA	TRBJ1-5	TGCGCCAGCAGCCAGAGGGATTTGGGCAATCAGCCCCAGCATTTT	CASSQRDLGNQPQHF
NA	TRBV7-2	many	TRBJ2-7	TGTGCCAGCAGCTTATTCGAGGGATTGGGCTACGAGCAGTACTTC	CASSLFEGLGYEQYF
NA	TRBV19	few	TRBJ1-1	TGTGCCAGTAGTATAAGGGGTTCAACCCGTCCGAACACTGAAGCTTTCTTT	CASSIRGSTRPNTEAFF
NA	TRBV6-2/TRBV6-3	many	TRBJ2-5	TGTGCCAGCAGTTACAACCAAGAGACCCAGTACTTC	CASSYNQETQYF
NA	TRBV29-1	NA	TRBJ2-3	TGCAGCGTCGTTGACGGGACAATAAGCACAGATACGCAGTATTTT	CSVVDGTISTDTQYF
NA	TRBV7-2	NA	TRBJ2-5	TGTGCCAGCAGCTTAGTAAGACCGATTTTTCAAGAGACCCAGTACTTC	CASSLVRPIFQETQYF
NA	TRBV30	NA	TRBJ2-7	TGTGCCTGGAGGAAGGGGCAGGCGGCGGGCGAGCAGTACTTC	CAWRKGQAAGEQYF
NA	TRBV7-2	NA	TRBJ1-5	TGTGCCAGCAGCCTGAACGCAGGGGTGGGTCAGCCCCAGCATTTT	CASSLNAGVGQPQHF
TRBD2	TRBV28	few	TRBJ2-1	TGTGCCAGCAGTTCGGGACTAGCGGGATTTAAAGGGTTCTTC	CASSSGLAGFKGFF
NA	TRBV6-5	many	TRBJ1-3	TGTGCCAGCAGTTCTCGTCGGGGTTGGAGGGGAAACACCATATATTTT	CASSSRRGWRGNTIYF
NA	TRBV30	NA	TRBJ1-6	TGTGCCTGGAGTGTCGACTTTGGGTCACCCCTCCACTTT	CAWSVDFGSPLHF
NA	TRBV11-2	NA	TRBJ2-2	TGTGCCAGCAGCTTAGCTTGGGGCACCGGGGAGCTGTTTTTT	CASSLAWGTGELFF
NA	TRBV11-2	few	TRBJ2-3	TGTGCCAGCAGCTCTGGAATGATGACAGATACGCAGTATTTT	CASSSGMMTDTQYF
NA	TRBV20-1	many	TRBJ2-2	TGCAGTGCAAGAGGTCCGACGAACACCGGGGAGCTGTTTTTT	CSARGPTNTGELFF
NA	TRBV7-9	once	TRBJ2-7	TGTGCCAGCAGCTTTAGCGGTGTAGGGCCCGAGCAGTACTTC	CASSFSGVGPEQYF